One and the same sample provided the 27 T cell receptor beta chains below, sequenced in a study of CD8 T cells in ankylosing spondylitis. Via MiXCR, TCRdb re-called the 5' RACE reads, giving one row per CDR3 protein. The sample lists about 400,000 distinct CDR3 sequences, 20% to 25% occurring once. Points from the study as a whole: For ankylosing spondylitis blood, a TCR beta motif of seven to nine highly homologous variants appeared characteristic.

These TCRs' antigens remain unknown. The sequenced sample consisted of blood, either unsorted or a sorted T cell fraction (not recorded which). All receptors derive from a male donor with ankylosing spondylitis.

V is TRBV2 and J is TRBJ2-1; D gene ambiguous. CDR1 and CDR2 from the germline V gene are SNHLY and FYNNEI. V gave up 6 bases and J gave up 8 bases, with 20 bases separating them. The CDR3 covers 15 residues. CDR3 sequence (DNA): TGTGCCAGCAGGCTCCGGTCTACGCAGGTCGATGAGCAGTTCTTC. The encoded protein is CASRLRSTQVDEQFF. Full variable domain (missing parts from reference TRBV2 and TRBJ2-1): EPEVTQTPSHQVTQMGQEVILRCVPISNHLYFYWYRQILGQKVEFLVSFYNNEISEKSEIFDDQFSVERPDGSNFTLKIRSTKLEDSAMYFCASRLRSTQVDEQFFGPGTRLTVL.

This clonotype has just a few counts. DNA of the CDR3: TGCGCCAGCAGCCAAGATATGGGAGTTGAAGCTTTCTTT. It codes for CASSQDMGVEAFF. This chain links TRBV4-3 with TRBJ1-1; D is unresolved. The V and J ends lost 0 bases and 7 bases respectively, with 9 bases between them. Germline V lookup: CDR1 LGHNA, CDR2 YSLEER. The length of the CDR3 is 13 residues.

The rearrangement uses TRBV5-1 and TRBJ2-1, with 7 nucleotides matching TRBD1. Trimming removed 4 bases from V and 7 bases from J; junction bases left unmatched: 14. The CDR3 loop spans 16 amino acids. Germline V gene data show CDR1 as SGHRS and CDR2 as YFSETQ. The CDR3: CASSAPPQGERNEQFF. The CDR3 bases are TGCGCCAGCAGCGCGCCACCCCAGGGGGAACGAAATGAGCAGTTCTTC.

This chain uses TRBV30 with TRBJ2-3; TRBD2 agrees at 7 bases. This CDR3 comprises 12 residues. V was pared by 2 bases and J by 6 bases, with 2 bases of the junction left unmatched. Germline-derived CDR1 and CDR2 are GTSNPN and SVGIG (reference sequence). CDR3 in amino acids: CAWSPGGDTQYF. The CDR3 region has the DNA TGTGCCTGGAGTCCCGGGGGGGATACGCAGTATTTT.

The chain links TRBV7-2 to TRBJ2-7; tentatively, D is TRBD2 (5 bases). V was shortened by 2 bases and J by 0 bases, with 11 bases between the two germline ends. This CDR3 comprises 15 residues. Germline assignment: CDR1 SGHTA and CDR2 FQGNSA. The CDR3 coding sequence is TGTGCCAGCAGCTTACTACCAGCGGTCTCCTACGAGCAGTACTTC. This translates into CASSLLPAVSYEQYF. Full variable domain (remainder filled in from reference TRBV7-2 and TRBJ2-7): GAGVSQSPSNKVTEKGKDVELRCDPISGHTALYWYRQSLGQGLEFLIYFQGNSAPDKSGLPSDRFSAERTGGSVSTLTIQRTQQEDSAVYLCASSLLPAVSYEQYFGPGTRLTVT.

This clonotype has ten or more counts. Relative to the germline gene, one junction end is altered; a read error may explain this. In nucleotides, the CDR3 is TGTGCTAGCAGCTTAAGCCGAGGGGGCACAGATACGCAGTATTTT. Translated: CASSLSRGGTDTQYF. The rearrangement uses TRBV7-7 and TRBJ2-3; either TRBD1 or TRBD2 may supply D (5 bases each). Germline V gene lookup returns CDR1 SSHAT and CDR2 FNYEAQ (reference sequence). The CDR3 loop spans 15 amino acids. Supplemented by reference TRBV7-7 and TRBJ2-3, the full variable domain reads GAGVSQSPRYKVTKRGQDVTLRCDPISSHATLYWYQQALGQGPEFLTYFNYEAQPDKSGLPSDRFSAERPEGSISTLTIQRTEQRDSAMYRCASSLSRGGTDTQYFGPGTRLTVL.

The V call is TRBV28, the J call TRBJ1-4; D is unclear. This CDR3 has 14 amino acids. V lost 5 bases and J lost 5, with 12 bases in between. Germline values: CDR1 MDHEN, CDR2 SYDVKM. CDR3: CASSPPRKNEKLFF. CDR3 nucleotides: TGTGCCAGCAGTCCCCCACGGAAGAATGAAAAACTGTTTTTT.

In its sample, this clonotype was seen a few times. This chain connects TRBV11-2 to TRBJ1-1; D remains unclear. Per germline, CDR1 SGHAT and CDR2 FQNNGV. The germline V and J ends were trimmed by 3 bases and 3 bases, with 14 bases remaining between them. This CDR3 is built from 15 residues. The CDR3, as DNA: TGTGCCAGCAGCTTCGAACCCACGGGTGACACTGAAGCTTTCTTT. Translation gives CASSFEPTGDTEAFF.

The chain's CDR3 is CASSNGASTDTQYF. DNA for the CDR3: TGTGCCAGCAGTAACGGAGCGAGCACAGATACGCAGTATTTT. The V gene is TRBV5-6, the J gene TRBJ2-3; no clear D. This CDR3 contains 14 residues. In germline, CDR1 is SGHDT, CDR2 YYEEEE. The V and J ends lost 5 bases and 0 bases respectively, with 10 bases between them.

There are a few counts of this clonotype. The V and J genes are TRBV2 and TRBJ2-6; D not certain. V was shortened by 9 bases and J by 3 bases, with 12 bases between the two germline ends. CDR3 length equals 14 residues. Germline loops: CDR1 SNHLY, CDR2 FYNNEI. CDR3 region: CARQYYLGANVLTF. The DNA of the CDR3 is TGTGCCAGACAGTACTATCTTGGGGCCAACGTCCTGACTTTC.

The chain couples TRBV12-3 or TRBV12-4 to TRBJ2-7; D perhaps matches TRBD1 (6 bases). V was pared by 7 bases and J by 0 bases, with 7 bases between. This CDR3 is built from 12 residues. The CDR3 here is CASTRGSYEQYF. CDR3 sequence (DNA): TGTGCCAGCACCAGGGGCTCCTACGAGCAGTACTTC.

This clonotype was detected only a few times. The chain couples TRBV6-2 or TRBV6-3 to TRBJ2-1; no firm D call. Germline-derived CDR1 and CDR2 are MNHEY and SVGEGT. The CDR3 is 13 residues long. Trimming left V 6 bases short and J 1 base short, with 7 bases between. CDR3 protein: CASRPPSYNEQFF. The CDR3 DNA reads as TGTGCCAGCAGGCCCCCTTCCTACAATGAGCAGTTCTTC.

This chain uses TRBV6-2 or TRBV6-3 with TRBJ2-1; D not certain. The V end lost 5 bases, the J end lost 3 bases, and 14 bases lay between the germline ends. The CDR3 is 15 residues long. Germline lookup yields CDR1 MNHEY and CDR2 SVGEGT. The CDR3 DNA follows: TGTGCCAGCAGTGGTCTAGGAGCAGGCTACAATGAGCAGTTCTTC. Translated, it gives CASSGLGAGYNEQFF.

The V gene is TRBV9, the J gene TRBJ2-2; 12 nucleotides line up with TRBD2. J was trimmed by 5 bases and V by 0 bases; bases with no gene match: 11. The CDR3 length is 19 residues. Germline CDR1 SGDLS, CDR2 YYNGEE. The CDR3 sequence: CASSVAPQTSGRRTGELFF. DNA for the CDR3: TGTGCCAGCAGCGTAGCCCCTCAGACTAGCGGGAGACGTACCGGGGAGCTGTTTTTT.

This clonotype has ten or more counts. This chain joins TRBV29-1 and TRBJ2-7, with TRBD1 identical over 8 bases. This CDR3 comprises 12 residues. V shed 7 bases, J shed 6 bases, and the junction held 8 bases outside the gene matches. Germline CDR1 is SQVTM and CDR2 is ANQGSEA. CDR3 protein: CSAGQGGGEQYF. CDR3 nucleotides: TGCAGCGCAGGACAGGGAGGTGGCGAGCAGTACTTC.

The V gene is TRBV7-8, the J gene TRBJ2-7, with TRBD1 as a possible D gene (6 bases). The CDR3 is made up of 16 amino acids. Per germline, CDR1 SGHVS and CDR2 FQNEAQ. Trimming cost V 4 bases and J 4 bases, with 20 bases left between them. CDR3: CASSSVTGWGSYEQYF. DNA for the CDR3: TGTGCCAGCAGCTCAGTAACAGGGTGGGGATCTTACGAGCAGTACTTC.

This clonotype was found a few times. The V call is TRBV4-2, the J call TRBJ1-1; TRBD1 is a possible D gene (6 bases). The CDR3 is made up of 19 amino acids. V lost 0 bases, J lost 0 bases, and 20 bases lay in between. CDR1 and CDR2 from the germline V gene are LGHNA and YNFKEQ. CDR3 bases: TGTGCCAGCAGCCAAGATCAGAATTCGGGGGCGGATATGAACACTGAAGCTTTCTTT. This codes for CASSQDQNSGADMNTEAFF.

This clonotype was seen many times. The V gene is TRBV18, the J gene TRBJ2-3, with D possibly matching TRBD2 (6 bases). CDR1 and CDR2 from the germline V gene are KGHSH and LQKENI. V lost 3 bases, J lost 1 base, and 8 bases lay in between. This CDR3 contains 14 residues. The CDR3 nucleotides are TGTGCCAGCTCACCGGGACTCGGCACAGATACGCAGTATTTT. Amino acid sequence: CASSPGLGTDTQYF.

This chain uses TRBV2 with TRBJ2-7; 7 nucleotides align to TRBD1. The V gene's germline CDR1 is SNHLY and CDR2 FYNNEI. Trimming removed 6 bases from V and 1 base from J; junction bases left unmatched: 9. This CDR3 has 15 residues. In DNA, the CDR3 is TGTGCCAGCAGCATAAGTGGGACAGCTTCCTACGAGCAGTACTTC. Translated: CASSISGTASYEQYF.

This clonotype has a handful of counts. The rearrangement joins TRBV7-6 to TRBJ2-5; no reliable D call. The length of the CDR3 is 14 residues. V was trimmed by 4 bases and J by 1 base, leaving 10 bases between them. Germline-derived CDR1 and CDR2 are SGHVS and FNYEAQ. CDR3 coding DNA: TGTGCCAGCAGCTCCCGTGGCAGCCAAGAGACCCAGTACTTC. Protein sequence: CASSSRGSQETQYF. Together with reference TRBV7-6 and TRBJ2-5, the CDR3 gives the full variable domain: GAGVSQSPRYKVTKRGQDVALRCDPISGHVSLYWYRQALGQGPEFLTYFNYEAQQDKSGLPNDRFSAERPEGSISTLTIQRTEQRDSAMYRCASSSRGSQETQYFGPGTRLLVL.

V gene TRBV2 combines with J gene TRBJ1-5, with D possibly being TRBD1 (6 bases). Trimming stripped 6 bases from V and 3 bases from J, with 12 bases between. Germline values: CDR1 SNHLY, CDR2 FYNNEI. The CDR3 loop spans 14 amino acids. The CDR3, as DNA: TGTGCCAGCAGATCACGGGGGGCCAATCAGCCCCAGCATTTT. Encoded protein: CASRSRGANQPQHF.

This clonotype was observed a handful of times. CDR3 bases: TGCAGCGTTGCTACAGGGGGCCCCCGAGAGACCCAGTACTTC. This sequence encodes CSVATGGPRETQYF. This sequence joins TRBV29-1 and TRBJ2-5; 9 nucleotides match TRBD1. The CDR3 is 14 residues long. V shed 4 bases, J shed 4 bases, and the junction held 7 bases outside the gene matches. In germline, CDR1 is SQVTM, CDR2 ANQGSEA.

This clonotype was detected only a few times. The CDR3 coding sequence is TGCGCCAGCAGCCAAGATAACCAGGGTATCTATGGCTACACCTTC. Protein sequence: CASSQDNQGIYGYTF. The chain has TRBV4-1 and TRBJ1-2, with a possible D match to TRBD1 (5 bases). Trimming took 0 bases from V and 4 from J, leaving 12 bases between them. Germline V lookup: CDR1 MGHRA, CDR2 YSYEKL. CDR3 size: 15 residues.

This clonotype was detected many times. This chain connects TRBV7-8 to TRBJ2-1; TRBD2 matches at 12 bases. CDR3 length: 15 residues. V lost 1 base to trimming and J lost 7 bases; unmatched junction nucleotides: 2. Germline loops: CDR1 SGHVS, CDR2 FQNEAQ. This chain's CDR3 is CASSLELAGGNEQFF. DNA for the CDR3: TGTGCCAGCAGCTTAGAACTAGCGGGGGGAAATGAGCAGTTCTTC.

This clonotype was recorded a few times. CDR3 in amino acids: CASSHLRRSNYGYTF. CDR3 bases: TGTGCCAGCAGCCACCTCCGGAGGTCGAACTATGGCTACACCTTC. The V and J genes are TRBV3-1 and TRBJ1-2; D is ambiguous. The CDR3 length is 15 residues. V was cut by 3 bases and J by 2 bases, with 13 bases left in between. Germline loops: CDR1 LGHDT, CDR2 YNNKEL (reference sequence).

The chain is built from TRBV5-1 and TRBJ1-6; perhaps TRBD1 as D (6 bases). The germline V gene encodes CDR1 SGHRS and CDR2 YFSETQ. V lost 4 bases and J lost 10, with 18 bases in between. The CDR3 contains 15 residues. CDR3 loop: CASSPVQGLGSPLHF. The CDR3 nucleotides read TGCGCCAGCAGCCCGGTGCAGGGGCTAGGGTCACCCCTCCACTTT. Drawing the rest from reference TRBV5-1 and TRBJ1-6, the complete variable domain is KAGVTQTPRYLIKTRGQQVTLSCSPISGHRSVSWYQQTPGQGLQFLFEYFSETQRNKGNFPGRFSGRQFSNSRSEMNVSTLELGDSALYLCASSPVQGLGSPLHFGNGTRLTVT.

This chain uses TRBV7-9 with TRBJ1-1; D gene ambiguous. Germline V gene sequence: CDR1 SEHNR, CDR2 FQNEAQ (reference sequence). The CDR3 spans 13 residues. V dropped 5 bases and J dropped 1 base, with 8 bases sitting between them. CDR3 nucleotides: TGTGCCAGCAGCCGCGACACGAACACTGAAGCTTTCTTT. This gives the protein CASSRDTNTEAFF.